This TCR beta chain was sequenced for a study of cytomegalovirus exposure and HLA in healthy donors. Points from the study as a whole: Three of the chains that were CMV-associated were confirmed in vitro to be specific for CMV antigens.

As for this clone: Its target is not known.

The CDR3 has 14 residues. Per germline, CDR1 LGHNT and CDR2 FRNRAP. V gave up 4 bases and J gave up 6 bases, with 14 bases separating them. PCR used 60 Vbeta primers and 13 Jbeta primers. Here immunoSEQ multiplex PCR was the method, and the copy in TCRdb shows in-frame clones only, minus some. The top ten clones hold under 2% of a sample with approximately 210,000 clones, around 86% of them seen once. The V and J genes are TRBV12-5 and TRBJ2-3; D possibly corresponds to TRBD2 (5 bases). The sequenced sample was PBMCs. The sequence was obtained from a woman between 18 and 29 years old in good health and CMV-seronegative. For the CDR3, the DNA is TGTGCTAGTGGTTCCGGGTCGAGAGGGGATACGCAGTATTTT. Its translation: CASGSGSRGDTQYF.